These 32 T cell receptor beta chains originate from one sample sequenced in a study of blood T cell repertoires in COVID-19. The data were produced by immunoSEQ multiplex PCR, yet TCRdb's version contains in-frame clones alone and is incomplete. The sample lists 200,000 to 300,000 clones; roughly 84% were seen once. Sequences were obtained from peripheral blood. These receptors all stem from a man aged 40-49 years who had recovered from COVID-19.

This clone was counted only a few times. V gene TRBV9 combines with J gene TRBJ1-6, with 8 bases fitting TRBD1. V shed 3 bases, J shed 9 bases, and the junction held 5 bases outside the gene matches. Germline-derived CDR1 and CDR2 are SGDLS and YYNGEE. CDR3 size: 14 residues. CDR3 protein: CASSGGQGGSPLHF. The CDR3 coding sequence is TGTGCCAGCAGCGGAGGACAGGGTGGTTCACCCCTCCACTTT.

The CDR3 DNA is TGCAGCGCTACCGAACGAGCTAGCGGATCCTACGAGCAGTACTTC. This gives the protein CSATERASGSYEQYF. The chain has TRBV29-1 and TRBJ2-7; the match to TRBD2 covers 7 bases. CDR3 length equals 15 residues. Per germline, CDR1 SQVTM and CDR2 ANQGSEA. Unmatched junction bases numbered 13, after V lost 7 bases and J lost 1 base.

This chain joins TRBV5-4 and TRBJ2-2, with TRBD2 matching 13 bases. Germline lookup yields CDR1 SGHNT and CDR2 YYREEE (reference sequence). The CDR3 consists of 16 residues. V was clipped by 4 bases and J by 8 bases; unmatched bases: 8. CDR3 region: CASSPGLAGVSGELFF. CDR3 sequence (DNA): TGTGCCAGCAGCCCAGGACTAGCGGGGGTTTCTGGGGAGCTGTTTTTT.

Written as DNA, the CDR3 is TGTGCCAGTAGGGACACCGGGACACGTCCCGAAAAACTGTTTTTT. It translates to CASRDTGTRPEKLFF. This chain joins TRBV19 and TRBJ1-4, with D possibly matching TRBD1 (6 bases). This CDR3 has 15 amino acids. Trimming stripped 6 bases from V and 8 bases from J, with 19 bases between. CDR1 is LNHDA and CDR2 is SQIVND in the germline V gene (reference sequence).

The rearrangement links TRBV30 to TRBJ2-7, with TRBD1 matching 7 bases. With V trimmed by 4 bases and J by 0 bases, 9 bases remained unmatched. CDR3 length: 15 amino acids. The V gene's germline CDR1 is GTSNPN and CDR2 SVGIG (reference sequence). Written as DNA, the CDR3 is TGTGCCTGGACTATCCGGGACAGAAGCTCCTACGAGCAGTACTTC. Translated, it gives CAWTIRDRSSYEQYF.

CDR3 residues: CASTRDGRDYEEQYF. DNA for the CDR3: TGTGCCAGCACCCGGGACGGCCGGGACTACGAGGAGCAGTACTTC. The chain links TRBV6-5 to TRBJ2-7, with 7 bases lining up with TRBD2. Germline V lookup: CDR1 MNHEY, CDR2 SVGAGI. V lost 7 bases to trimming and J lost 7 bases; unmatched junction nucleotides: 16. This CDR3 spans 15 amino acids.

The rearrangement joins TRBV21-1 to TRBJ1-5; no DNA check was done on the table's D call, TRBD1. TRBV21-1 is marked as a pseudogene. The CDR3 contains 15 residues. CDR3 sequence (DNA): TGTGCCAGCAAGAAAAGGACAGATAGCAATCAGCCCCAGCATTTT. Amino acids: CASKKRTDSNQPQHF.

This clone was picked up a small number of times. This chain links TRBV7-2 with TRBJ1-3, with TRBD1 matching 9 bases. J gave up 1 base and V 5 bases, and 6 bases lay outside the gene matches. The CDR3 runs 16 residues. Germline V gene lookup returns CDR1 SGHTA and CDR2 FQGNSA. DNA for the CDR3: TGTGCCAGCAGCCCCCAAGACAGGGGGTCTGGAAACACCATATATTTT. It specifies CASSPQDRGSGNTIYF.

The chain recombines TRBV23-1 with TRBJ2-5, with D perhaps TRBD2 (6 bases). TRBV23-1 is reported as an ORF; its role is uncertain. The ends were cut back, 5 bases at V and 2 bases at J, with 15 bases in the middle. The CDR3 length is 15 residues. CDR3 in DNA: TGCGCCAGCAGTAGGGGCCGGGGGTTGCAAGAGACCCAGTACTTC. Translated, it gives CASSRGRGLQETQYF.

The chain recombines TRBV4-1 with TRBJ2-1; 9 bases are a match to TRBD2. The CDR3 has 14 residues. CDR1 and CDR2 (germline): MGHRA, YSYEKL. The ends lost 1 base at V and 10 bases at J; junction bases unmatched: 5. The CDR3 is CASSQGGLAGEQFF. DNA of the CDR3: TGCGCCAGCAGCCAAGGCGGGCTAGCGGGAGAGCAGTTCTTC.

This clone came up once. The chain couples TRBV19 to TRBJ1-5; unclear D gene. CDR3 length equals 12 residues. CDR1 LNHDA and CDR2 SQIVND come from the germline V gene (reference sequence). V was clipped by 5 bases and J by 7 bases, with 9 bases between them. The CDR3 DNA sequence: TGTGCCAGTAGTGGCCTTTGGCAGCCCCAGCATTTT. Its protein product is CASSGLWQPQHF.

V gene TRBV14 combines with J gene TRBJ1-2; 7 bases agree with TRBD1. V dropped 5 bases and J dropped 8; count of bases not matched to a gene: 14. There are 15 residues in the CDR3. Germline V CDR1 and CDR2: SGHDN, FVKESK. The CDR3 region is CASSAWRGTENGYTF. CDR3 DNA sequence: TGTGCCAGCAGCGCTTGGAGGGGGACAGAGAACGGCTACACCTTC.

This clone was seen more than once but under ten times. The V and J genes are TRBV28 and TRBJ1-6; D remains unclear. Germline values: CDR1 MDHEN, CDR2 SYDVKM. V lost 7 bases and J 9 bases, leaving 13 bases between the germline ends. The CDR3 is 13 amino acids. The DNA of the CDR3 is TGTGCCAGCATCGCGGATTTTACTTCACCCCTCCACTTT. Translated: CASIADFTSPLHF. The variable domain in full, completed from reference TRBV28 and TRBJ1-6, reads DVKVTQSSRYLVKRTGEKVFLECVQDMDHENMFWYRQDPGLGLRLIYFSYDVKMKEKGDIPEGYSVSREKKERFSLILESASTNQTSMYLCASIADFTSPLHFGNGTRLTVT.

The chain recombines TRBV4-1 with TRBJ1-2, with TRBD1 identical over 9 bases. J was trimmed by 6 bases and V by 0 bases; bases with no gene match: 11. The CDR3 spans 17 residues. Germline-derived CDR1 and CDR2 are MGHRA and YSYEKL. The CDR3 here is CASSQERGQGNVDGYTF. As DNA, the CDR3 is TGCGCCAGCAGCCAAGAACGGGGACAGGGAAATGTTGATGGCTACACCTTC.

To note about this clone: Other DNA sequences from this sample encode an identical CDR3 as well. The chain couples TRBV3-1 (or the pseudogene TRBV3-2) to TRBJ2-7, with a possible D match to TRBD2 (6 bases). The germline gives CDR1 LGHDT, CDR2 YNNKEL (reference sequence). Trimming took 0 bases from V and 7 from J, leaving 7 bases between them. CDR3 length: 12 amino acids. The CDR3 bases are TGTGCCAGCAGCCAAGACCGGGGGGAGCAGTACTTC. It specifies CASSQDRGEQYF.

The CDR3 here is CASSQQTSTDTQYF. CDR3 bases: TGTGCCAGTAGTCAGCAGACTAGCACAGATACGCAGTATTTT. The rearrangement joins TRBV19 to TRBJ2-3; no reliable D call. The V gene's germline CDR1 is LNHDA and CDR2 SQIVND (reference sequence). This CDR3 spans 14 amino acids. The V and J ends lost 5 bases and 0 bases respectively, with 9 bases between them.

This CDR3 is CAKDRGENTQYF. CDR3 DNA: TGTGCCAAAGACAGGGGAGAGAATACGCAGTATTTT. This rearrangement joins TRBV9 to TRBJ2-3, with 8 bases fitting TRBD1. With 9 bases clipped from V and 7 bases from J, the junction kept 7 bases outside the gene matches. Germline values: CDR1 SGDLS, CDR2 YYNGEE. This CDR3 is 12 amino acids long.

This clone occurred a few times. The chain carries TRBV2 and TRBJ1-1, with unresolved D. The germline V gene has CDR1 SNHLY and CDR2 FYNNEI. The V end lost 6 bases, the J end lost 0 bases, and 17 bases lay between the germline ends. The CDR3 sequence is 16 residues long. Here the CDR3 reads CASRSRGPLMNTEAFF. CDR3 DNA: TGTGCCAGCAGGTCTCGCGGGCCGCTAATGAACACTGAAGCTTTCTTT.

The J gene is TRBJ2-7, the V gene TRBV5-4; 8 bases match TRBD2. The CDR3 totals 14 residues. The V gene end was trimmed by 2 bases and the J gene end by 4 bases; junction bases not matched to a gene: 5. The germline CDR1 and CDR2 sequences are SGHNT and YYREEE (reference sequence). CDR3 DNA sequence: TGTGCCAGCAGCTTAAGCGGGGGATTTTACGAGCAGTACTTC. Translated: CASSLSGGFYEQYF.

The chain recombines TRBV27 with TRBJ1-4; a weak D match, TRBD1 (5 bases). The V gene lost 6 bases and the J gene lost 3 bases, with 14 bases spanning the gap. Germline-derived CDR1 and CDR2 are MNHEY and SMNVEV (reference sequence). The length of the CDR3 is 15 residues. Written as DNA, the CDR3 is TGTGCCAGCAGCCCCCAGGGTGCGGCTAATGAAAAACTGTTTTTT. Translation gives CASSPQGAANEKLFF.

The table lists this clone with a count of one. The chain employs TRBV21-1 and TRBJ1-1; the D segment call TRBD1 is taken from the table without a DNA check. TRBV21-1 is described as a pseudogene. This CDR3 spans 15 amino acids. CDR3 DNA sequence: TGTGCCAGCTTCGGAGGGGGCTGCAAGGACACTGAAGCTTTCTTT. Amino acids: CASFGGGCKDTEAFF.

The rearrangement joins TRBV4-3 to TRBJ2-7, with 7 positions matching TRBD1. The CDR3 sequence is 15 residues long. Germline V gene data show CDR1 as LGHNA and CDR2 as YSLEER. J lost 3 bases, V lost 0 bases, and 5 bases had no gene match. This CDR3 reads CASSQDLGGFYEQYF. CDR3 DNA: TGCGCCAGCAGCCAAGACTTAGGGGGCTTCTACGAGCAGTACTTC.

There are a few counts of this clone. V usage is TRBV12-5 and J usage is TRBJ2-2; 7 bases match TRBD1. CDR1 is LGHNT and CDR2 is FRNRAP in the germline V gene. V shed 6 bases, J shed 4 bases, and the junction held 2 bases outside the gene matches. This CDR3 spans 13 amino acids. CDR3 in amino acids: CASGGGTTGELFF. Written as DNA, the CDR3 is TGTGCTAGTGGAGGGGGCACCACCGGGGAGCTGTTTTTT.

In its sample, this clone was seen a few times. This chain uses TRBV4-1 with TRBJ1-5; D unresolved. Germline assignment: CDR1 MGHRA and CDR2 YSYEKL. V was pared by 1 base and J by 16 bases, with 17 bases between. The CDR3 spans 13 residues. CDR3 sequence reads: CASSQVFPHSSHF. The CDR3 nucleotides read TGCGCCAGCAGCCAAGTATTCCCCCATTCGAGCCATTTT.

The chain couples TRBV9 to TRBJ2-3; 10 bases fit TRBD2. Germline V gene sequence: CDR1 SGDLS, CDR2 YYNGEE. The V and J ends lost 2 bases and 7 bases, in that order; junction bases with no gene match: 13. The CDR3 extends over 17 amino acids. The CDR3 loop reads CASSVLRSSGGTNTQYF. The CDR3 DNA reads TGTGCCAGCAGCGTCTTACGATCTAGCGGGGGAACGAATACGCAGTATTTT.

The chain employs TRBV6-5 and TRBJ2-1, with D perhaps matching TRBD1 (6 bases). Trimming pared 2 bases from V and 2 bases from J, leaving 13 bases between. Germline assignment: CDR1 MNHEY and CDR2 SVGAGI. The CDR3 totals 16 residues. The DNA of the CDR3 is TGTGCCAGCAGTTACGGCCAGGGGCCTACCTACAATGAGCAGTTCTTC. This translates into CASSYGQGPTYNEQFF.

This clone has a handful of counts. This chain uses TRBV14 with TRBJ1-3; TRBD1 matches 8 bases. V was clipped by 1 base and J by 2 bases; unmatched bases: 4. Germline CDR1 reads SGHDN; CDR2 reads FVKESK. The CDR3 length is 16 residues. The CDR3 protein is CASSQVTGVTGNTIYF. CDR3 bases: TGTGCCAGCAGCCAAGTGACAGGGGTGACTGGAAACACCATATATTTT.

The rearrangement uses TRBV6-5 and TRBJ1-1; D gene uncertain. This CDR3 contains 12 residues. CDR1 is MNHEY, CDR2 SVGAGI, per germline. The V and J ends lost 5 bases and 1 base respectively, with 5 bases between them. CDR3 protein: CASSPGNTEAFF. The CDR3 nucleotides are TGTGCCAGCAGTCCCGGGAACACTGAAGCTTTCTTT.

The chain carries TRBV20-1 and TRBJ1-2; D ambiguous. This CDR3 is 11 amino acids long. Per the germline V gene, CDR1 is DFQATT and CDR2 is SNEGSKA (reference sequence). DNA of the CDR3: TGCACCCCTGGAGCAGACTATGGCTACACCTTC. Protein: CTPGADYGYTF.

This clone was found a few times. The rearrangement uses TRBV7-9 and TRBJ2-3, with 10 bases identical to TRBD1. With V trimmed by 5 bases and J by 4 bases, 6 bases remained unmatched. CDR1 is SEHNR, CDR2 FQNEAQ, per germline (reference sequence). The CDR3 consists of 15 residues. In DNA form, the CDR3 reads TGTGCCAGCAGCCGGGACAGGGGTTCCGCAGATACGCAGTATTTT. It encodes CASSRDRGSADTQYF.

CDR3 in DNA: TGTGCCAGCACTCTCCTTAGCGGGGGAGGGACAGATACGCAGTATTTT. Its protein product is CASTLLSGGGTDTQYF. The rearrangement joins TRBV7-6 to TRBJ2-3; 9 nucleotides line up with TRBD2. The trim removed 7 bases at V and 3 bases at J, leaving 11 bases unmatched. Germline V gene data show CDR1 as SGHVS and CDR2 as FNYEAQ. There are 16 residues in the CDR3.

CDR3 nucleotide sequence: TGCGCCAGCAGCTTGGGCCCCGCGGCAGGGCTGGGTCAGCCCCAGCATTTT. It codes for CASSLGPAAGLGQPQHF. The chain uses TRBV5-1 and TRBJ1-5; a weak D match, TRBD1 (5 bases). CDR1 is SGHRS and CDR2 is YFSETQ in the germline V gene. V was trimmed by 0 bases and J by 6 bases, leaving 19 bases between them. This CDR3 has 17 residues.